Below are 20 T cell receptor beta chains sequenced from a single sample in a study of cytomegalovirus exposure and HLA in healthy donors. PCR employed 60 Vbeta and 13 Jbeta primers. Assay: immunoSEQ multiplex PCR; the TCRdb copy retains only in-frame clones and omits some. Altogether about 190,000 clones are present, around nine tenths being singletons, with the ten largest covering around 1.5%. Sequences were obtained from PBMCs. All receptors derive from a woman aged 18-30 years in good health and CMV-seronegative.

This chain uses TRBV5-4 with TRBJ1-4; D is unclear. The germline V gene encodes CDR1 SGHNT and CDR2 YYREEE (reference sequence). The V end lost 0 bases, the J end lost 4 bases, and 7 bases lay between the germline ends. CDR3 size: 14 residues. The CDR3 coding sequence is TGTGCCAGCAGCTTGGACAGTCTTAATGAAAAACTGTTTTTT. Protein sequence: CASSLDSLNEKLFF.

The chain couples TRBV4-2 to TRBJ2-2; TRBD2 matches at 14 bases. The J segment lost 1 base and the V segment lost 4 bases, leaving 5 bases of the junction unmatched. The CDR3 has 18 residues. The germline gives CDR1 LGHNA, CDR2 YNFKEQ. This CDR3 reads CASSPMGTSGGNTGELFF. The CDR3 DNA is TGTGCCAGCAGCCCGATGGGGACTAGCGGGGGGAACACCGGGGAGCTGTTTTTT.

J is TRBJ2-5 and V is TRBV9, with D maybe TRBD2 (6 bases). V was pared by 3 bases and J by 5 bases, with 17 bases between. Germline V CDR1 and CDR2: SGDLS, YYNGEE. The CDR3 length is 15 residues. In DNA form, the CDR3 reads TGTGCCAGCAGCGCCTCAGCGGGCCCTAGGGAGACCCAGTACTTC. This sequence encodes CASSASAGPRETQYF.

The chain carries TRBV7-6 and TRBJ1-3; 9 bases line up with TRBD1. The CDR3 consists of 19 residues. Germline CDR1 is SGHVS and CDR2 is FNYEAQ. V gave up 5 bases and J gave up 2 bases; unmatched junction bases: 16. CDR3 amino acids: CASSLNPPQGAETGNTIYF. DNA of the CDR3: TGTGCCAGCAGCCTAAACCCCCCACAGGGGGCGGAAACTGGAAACACCATATATTTT. Supplemented by reference TRBV7-6 and TRBJ1-3, the full variable domain reads GAGVSQSPRYKVTKRGQDVALRCDPISGHVSLYWYRQALGQGPEFLTYFNYEAQQDKSGLPNDRFSAERPEGSISTLTIQRTEQRDSAMYRCASSLNPPQGAETGNTIYFGEGSWLTVV.

The gene calls are TRBV30 and TRBJ1-5, with unresolved D. V was clipped by 4 bases and J by 0 bases, with 7 bases between them. The CDR3 covers 13 residues. Germline assignment: CDR1 GTSNPN and CDR2 SVGIG (reference sequence). Here the CDR3 reads CAWNQDSNQPQHF. CDR3 coding DNA: TGTGCCTGGAACCAGGATAGCAATCAGCCCCAGCATTTT.

The chain uses TRBV14 and TRBJ1-1; D is undetermined. The CDR3 spans 16 residues. V shed 0 bases and J shed 0 bases, with 11 bases lying between them. Germline CDR1 SGHDN, CDR2 FVKESK. The DNA for the CDR3 is TGTGCCAGCAGCCAAGATCGGGGTGTGGTGAACACTGAAGCTTTCTTT. This translates into CASSQDRGVVNTEAFF.

This clone was found a few times. The gene calls are TRBV6-4 and TRBJ1-2, with 8 bases aligning to TRBD1. V dropped 5 bases and J dropped 0; count of bases not matched to a gene: 2. Per germline, CDR1 MRHNA and CDR2 SNTAGT. The CDR3 has 14 amino acids. DNA for the CDR3: TGTGCCAGCAGTCCGGACAGGGCTAACTATGGCTACACCTTC. Translating gives CASSPDRANYGYTF.

The chain has TRBV7-8 and TRBJ2-2, with 7 bases fitting TRBD2. CDR3 length: 16 amino acids. Germline CDR1 is SGHVS and CDR2 is FQNEAQ. The V segment lost 5 bases and the J segment 0 bases; nucleotides outside the gene matches: 6. CDR3 region: CASSGRGVANTGELFF. The DNA for the CDR3 is TGTGCCAGCAGCGGCCGGGGGGTCGCGAACACCGGGGAGCTGTTTTTT.

Only a few counts were recorded for this clone. The rearrangement uses TRBV29-1 and TRBJ1-1; 7 bases fit TRBD1. The V and J ends lost 5 bases and 7 bases, in that order; junction bases with no gene match: 4. Germline CDR1 SQVTM, CDR2 ANQGSEA. CDR3 length: 11 amino acids. The CDR3 protein is CSVTNRGEAFF. As DNA, the CDR3 is TGCAGCGTTACTAACAGGGGTGAAGCTTTCTTT.

The chain joins TRBV2 to TRBJ2-1; no clear D gene. The ends were cut back, 4 bases at V and 9 bases at J, with 16 bases in the middle. From germline, CDR1 is SNHLY and CDR2 FYNNEI. CDR3 length equals 14 residues. CDR3 loop: CASSVQPTLGEQFF. The CDR3 region has the DNA TGTGCCAGCAGTGTTCAACCTACCCTAGGTGAGCAGTTCTTC. The whole variable domain, remainder taken from reference TRBV2 and TRBJ2-1, is EPEVTQTPSHQVTQMGQEVILRCVPISNHLYFYWYRQILGQKVEFLVSFYNNEISEKSEIFDDQFSVERPDGSNFTLKIRSTKLEDSAMYFCASSVQPTLGEQFFGPGTRLTVL.

This clone occurred once. The chain carries TRBV2 and TRBJ2-3; D is unclear. Trimming took 7 bases from V and 3 from J, leaving 11 bases between them. CDR1 is SNHLY, CDR2 FYNNEI, per germline. This CDR3 is built from 13 residues. DNA for the CDR3: TGTGCCAGCAACTTGGGCCTAACAGATACGCAGTATTTT. It codes for CASNLGLTDTQYF. Together with reference TRBV2 and TRBJ2-3, the CDR3 gives the full variable domain: EPEVTQTPSHQVTQMGQEVILRCVPISNHLYFYWYRQILGQKVEFLVSFYNNEISEKSEIFDDQFSVERPDGSNFTLKIRSTKLEDSAMYFCASNLGLTDTQYFGPGTRLTVL.

The rearrangement uses TRBV27 and TRBJ2-7, with D unclear. Between the trimmed V and J ends, which lost 5 bases and 2 bases, there was a span of 10 bases. The CDR3 contains 13 residues. Per germline, CDR1 MNHEY and CDR2 SMNVEV (reference sequence). CDR3 bases: TGTGCCAGCAGTCCATACGCGGCCTACGAGCAGTACTTC. Encoded protein: CASSPYAAYEQYF.

The chain is built from TRBV5-4 and TRBJ1-1; no clear D gene. The V gene lost 3 bases and the J gene lost 0 bases, with 9 bases spanning the gap. The germline V gene has CDR1 SGHNT and CDR2 YYREEE (reference sequence). The CDR3 length is 14 residues. DNA for the CDR3: TGTGCCAGCAGCTACGTGGGCCTGAACACTGAAGCTTTCTTT. It is translated as CASSYVGLNTEAFF. Together with reference TRBV5-4 and TRBJ1-1, the CDR3 gives the full variable domain: ETGVTQSPTHLIKTRGQQVTLRCSSQSGHNTVSWYQQALGQGPQFIFQYYREEENGRGNFPPRFSGLQFPNYSSELNVNALELDDSALYLCASSYVGLNTEAFFGQGTRLTVV.

V gene TRBV28 combines with J gene TRBJ1-5, with TRBD1 matching over 7 bases. The CDR3 totals 15 residues. Germline loops: CDR1 MDHEN, CDR2 SYDVKM. The trim removed 2 bases at V and 4 bases at J, leaving 5 bases unmatched. CDR3 DNA: TGTGCCAGCAGTTTAACCGACAGGGTGAATCAGCCCCAGCATTTT. Protein sequence: CASSLTDRVNQPQHF.

The V call is TRBV14, the J call TRBJ2-1; perhaps TRBD2 as D (5 bases). The ends were cut back, 5 bases at V and 0 bases at J, with 14 bases in the middle. The CDR3 covers 16 residues. Germline values: CDR1 SGHDN, CDR2 FVKESK. CDR3 bases: TGTGCCAGCAGCTCAGGAGGCCTGAGCTCCTACAATGAGCAGTTCTTC. It translates to CASSSGGLSSYNEQFF.

The chain joins TRBV6-6 to TRBJ1-6; D gene uncertain. This CDR3 contains 12 residues. V dropped 6 bases and J dropped 12 bases, with 12 bases sitting between them. Per germline, CDR1 MNHNY and CDR2 SVGAGI (reference sequence). The CDR3, as DNA: TGTGCCAGCAGACGGACGGACTTACCCCTCCACTTT. This translates into CASRRTDLPLHF.

The V gene is TRBV9, the J gene TRBJ2-7; TRBD1 is a possible D gene (6 bases). The CDR3 has 15 residues. Trimming took 3 bases from V and 0 from J, leaving 13 bases between them. Per germline, CDR1 SGDLS and CDR2 YYNGEE. The CDR3 DNA sequence: TGTGCCAGCAGCGACTCCCGGGACAACTCCTACGAGCAGTACTTC. It is translated as CASSDSRDNSYEQYF.

V usage is TRBV28 and J usage is TRBJ2-5; D gene ambiguous. The ends were cut back, 6 bases at V and 3 bases at J, with 5 bases in the middle. Germline V CDR1 and CDR2: MDHEN, SYDVKM. This CDR3 region has 11 residues. For the CDR3, the DNA is TGTGCCAGCAGACTTAAAGAGACCCAGTACTTC. Encoded protein: CASRLKETQYF. The complete variable domain, with remaining parts taken from reference TRBV28 and TRBJ2-5, reads DVKVTQSSRYLVKRTGEKVFLECVQDMDHENMFWYRQDPGLGLRLIYFSYDVKMKEKGDIPEGYSVSREKKERFSLILESASTNQTSMYLCASRLKETQYFGPGTRLLVL.

J is TRBJ1-6 and V is TRBV9; D may be TRBD1 (5 bases). The CDR3 runs 17 residues. Germline assignment: CDR1 SGDLS and CDR2 YYNGEE. V was pared by 0 bases and J by 8 bases, with 18 bases between. The CDR3 bases are TGTGCCAGCAGCGTAGGGTGGCGAAGCAGGGCAGATTCACCCCTCCACTTT. Its protein is CASSVGWRSRADSPLHF.

The gene calls are TRBV7-2 and TRBJ2-1; 10 positions match TRBD2. The CDR3 extends over 14 amino acids. CDR1 and CDR2 from the germline V gene are SGHTA and FQGNSA. V was clipped by 2 bases and J by 8 bases; unmatched bases: 3. The CDR3 sequence is CASSLSLAGDEQFF. CDR3 nucleotides: TGTGCCAGCAGCTTAAGTCTAGCGGGGGATGAGCAGTTCTTC.